These T cell receptor beta chains were read from a single sample in a study of regulatory T cells in long-lasting Graves disease. MiXCR, applied by TCRdb to the multiplex PCR reads, yields one record per CDR3 protein. Among approximately 470,000 distinct CDR3 sequences listed, around 15% were seen once. These same data were also listed under a study on T cells in Graves' hyperthyroidism and ophthalmopathy.

Sequencing used peripheral blood mononuclear cells (PBMCs), obtained at new diagnosis, from a patient treated with antithyroid drugs. The receptors originated from a man between 35 and 55 years old with Graves disease. Both conserved end residues are part of each CDR3. The order of the fields is clone size, V gene, CDR3 protein. Some rows have no size entry. The others give once, few or many, or a class for an expanded clone.

clone_size: many; v_call: TRBV28; cdr3_aa: CASSLLANEQYF
clone_size: many; v_call: TRBV30; cdr3_aa: CASRQGSLNEQYF
clone_size: few; v_call: TRBV14; cdr3_aa: CASSHSPPSYEQYF
clone_size: .; v_call: TRBV14; cdr3_aa: CASSQGTGLGETQYF
clone_size: few; v_call: TRBV6-2/TRBV6-3; cdr3_aa: CASSYTIGANVLTF
clone_size: few; v_call: TRBV12-5; cdr3_aa: CASASIRGSSNQPQHF
clone_size: .; v_call: TRBV9; cdr3_aa: CASSVGQGDLRPRFF
clone_size: few; v_call: TRBV10-3; cdr3_aa: CAISGTAASNQPQHF
clone_size: medium-sized; v_call: TRBV2; cdr3_aa: CASSGWDRNTGELFF
clone_size: many; v_call: TRBV5-1; cdr3_aa: CASSLGGRGLYEQYF
clone_size: few; v_call: TRBV29-1; cdr3_aa: CSVGLAGDTGELFF
clone_size: .; v_call: TRBV25-1; cdr3_aa: CASWDPVLYEQYF
clone_size: many; v_call: TRBV20-1; cdr3_aa: CSARPGPGEEQYF
clone_size: .; v_call: TRBV10-1; cdr3_aa: CASSETGTAGSYEQYF
clone_size: .; v_call: TRBV7-8; cdr3_aa: CASSPPNSYEQYF
clone_size: few; v_call: TRBV19; cdr3_aa: CASSPDGGEKLFF
clone_size: few; v_call: TRBV15; cdr3_aa: CATSRDLTGTSYEQYF
clone_size: once; v_call: TRBV11-2; cdr3_aa: CASSVDFRNTIYF
clone_size: few; v_call: TRBV12-3/TRBV12-4; cdr3_aa: CASSPLVYGTDTQYF
clone_size: .; v_call: TRBV5-1; cdr3_aa: CASSVGTVLADTQYF
clone_size: .; v_call: TRBV2; cdr3_aa: CASIGTEDFLYGYTF
clone_size: many; v_call: TRBV11-2; cdr3_aa: CASSQGLEETQYF
clone_size: many; v_call: TRBV12-3/TRBV12-4; cdr3_aa: CASSFGTANTEAFF
clone_size: few; v_call: TRBV5-1; cdr3_aa: CASSSRALAYEQYF
clone_size: many; v_call: TRBV20-1; cdr3_aa: CSAPAARLALEQFF
clone_size: .; v_call: TRBV7-3; cdr3_aa: CASSLVGVNSPLHF
clone_size: many; v_call: TRBV6-1; cdr3_aa: CASSAKTGMKKLFF
clone_size: many; v_call: TRBV28; cdr3_aa: CASSFRLAGGNEQFF
clone_size: many; v_call: TRBV29-1; cdr3_aa: CSVAGTSGFGLQYF
clone_size: few; v_call: TRBV29-1; cdr3_aa: CSVSSGPAHGYTF
clone_size: many; v_call: TRBV28; cdr3_aa: CASRESGRALSEQFF
clone_size: few; v_call: TRBV19; cdr3_aa: CASSHLDYNEQFF
clone_size: many; v_call: TRBV2; cdr3_aa: CASSGGQRRANNEQFF
clone_size: many; v_call: TRBV7-9; cdr3_aa: CASTNTDTQYF
clone_size: .; v_call: TRBV5-4; cdr3_aa: CASRSGTSGWNEQFF
clone_size: few; v_call: TRBV19; cdr3_aa: CASRRGSPAYNEQFF
clone_size: .; v_call: TRBV10-2; cdr3_aa: CASRGTGPSYEQYF
clone_size: few; v_call: TRBV6-1; cdr3_aa: CASTWGPHQPQHF
clone_size: many; v_call: TRBV30; cdr3_aa: CAWTAGPANYGYTF
clone_size: few; v_call: TRBV20-1; cdr3_aa: CSARVPRKNTEAFF
clone_size: many; v_call: TRBV6-2/TRBV6-3; cdr3_aa: CASEAATDSYEQYF
clone_size: many; v_call: TRBV5-1; cdr3_aa: CASSPPRMVNEQFF
clone_size: few; v_call: TRBV6-2/TRBV6-3; cdr3_aa: CASSYPGKVDHEQFF
clone_size: few; v_call: TRBV5-4; cdr3_aa: CASSPGLAGGQTDTQYF
clone_size: few; v_call: TRBV24-1; cdr3_aa: CATSDPQGAGEKLFF